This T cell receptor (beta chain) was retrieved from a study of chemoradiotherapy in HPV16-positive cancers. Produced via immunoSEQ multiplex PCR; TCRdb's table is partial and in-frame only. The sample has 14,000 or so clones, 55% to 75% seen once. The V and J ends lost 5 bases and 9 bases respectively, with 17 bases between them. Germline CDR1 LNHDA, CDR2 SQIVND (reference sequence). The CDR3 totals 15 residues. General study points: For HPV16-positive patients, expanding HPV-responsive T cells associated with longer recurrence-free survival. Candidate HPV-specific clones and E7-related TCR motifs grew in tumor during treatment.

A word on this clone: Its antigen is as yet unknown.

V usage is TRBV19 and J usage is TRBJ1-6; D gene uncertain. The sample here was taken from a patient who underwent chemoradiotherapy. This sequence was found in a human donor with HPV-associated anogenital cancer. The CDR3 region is CASSFGVVGFSPLHF. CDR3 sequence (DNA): TGTGCCAGTAGTTTTGGGGTGGTTGGTTTTTCACCCCTCCACTTT.